The entry that follows covers one T cell receptor (beta chain) sequence. This specimen comes from a study of blood T cell repertoires in COVID-19. Across the study: Nucleic acid was either cDNA or gDNA, and it came from T cells, B-cell-depleted T cells, or PBMCs.

Under the authors' procedure: Amplification from reference gene primers served as the basis for estimated nucleated cell counts. The assay was immunoSEQ multiplex PCR, and TCRdb's table has in-frame clones only and misses some. That table furnishes V, J and clone size, whereas the DNA furnished D and trimming. Of around 140,000 clones in the sample, roughly 89% were seen once. V lost 1 base, J lost 6 bases, and 13 bases lay in between. The CDR3 has 15 amino acids. CDR1 is SGHRS and CDR2 is YFSETQ in the germline V gene. The chain recombines TRBV5-1 with TRBJ2-2; D might be TRBD2 (5 bases). Sequenced sample: peripheral blood. The TCR sequence derives from a man aged 50-59 years with active or convalescent COVID-19. In DNA form, the CDR3 reads TGCGCCAGCAGCTTGAAAATTGGAGCGGCCGGGGAGCTGTTTTTT. As protein: CASSLKIGAAGELFF.